Listed below are T cell receptor beta chains from one sample, sequenced in a study of blood T cells in healthy people across ages. TCRdb reanalysed the 5' RACE reads using MiXCR and keeps one entry per CDR3 protein. The table shows just under 550,000 distinct CDR3 sequences, with about 24% occurring only once. Separately, the same data were catalogued under a study of T cells of mothers and their children.

The sequenced sample consisted of blood. The receptor set was obtained from a boy between 10 and 17 years old in good health. Each CDR3 is given with its conserved first and last residue. Fields, in order: clone size, J gene, V gene, D gene, CDR3 DNA, CDR3 protein. D genes are given only for firm matches. The size field is filled for only some rows; it gives once, few, many or a size class.

.	TRBJ1-3	TRBV4-3	.	TGCGCCAGCAGCCTTGACAGTTACCAGAACACCATATATTTT	CASSLDSYQNTIYF
.	TRBJ1-2	TRBV20-1	.	TGCAGTGCGAGTCGGCCCCGGTTGGTGACGTATGGCTACACCTTC	CSASRPRLVTYGYTF
.	TRBJ1-1	TRBV6-5	TRBD1	TGTGCCAGCAGTTCTATTGCAGGGGGCACGACTGAAGCTTTCTTT	CASSSIAGGTTEAFF
.	TRBJ2-1	TRBV5-1	.	TGCGCCAGCAGCTTAGGGAAGGCAGGGGAGGGTGAGCAGTTCTTC	CASSLGKAGEGEQFF
.	TRBJ2-3	TRBV4-3	TRBD2	TGCGCCAGCAGCTTAGCGGGGGCCCCAGATACGCAGTATTTT	CASSLAGAPDTQYF
few	TRBJ2-7	TRBV20-1	TRBD1	TGCAGTGCCAAGGGACAGAACTACGAGCAGTACTTC	CSAKGQNYEQYF
.	TRBJ1-2	TRBV27	TRBD1	TGTGCCAGCAGTTATACGACAGGGCTTGGCTACACCTTC	CASSYTTGLGYTF
few	TRBJ2-3	TRBV3-1	TRBD2	TGTGCCAGCAGCCAAGATGTGGGACTAGCAAAAGATACGCAGTATTTT	CASSQDVGLAKDTQYF
.	TRBJ2-5	TRBV3-1	.	TGTGCCAGCAGTTTACGCCCCTCGGAGGAGACCCAGTACTTC	CASSLRPSEETQYF
few	TRBJ2-3	TRBV20-1	.	TGCAGCTCTGAGGTAGCAACAGATACGCAGTATTTT	CSSEVATDTQYF
few	TRBJ2-7	TRBV4-3	TRBD2	TGCGCCAGCAGCCAAGGCGGACTAGCGGGGCCCACGAAGCAGTACTTC	CASSQGGLAGPTKQYF
few	TRBJ2-1	TRBV29-1	.	TGCAGCGTTGCAGGACTACAAAATGAGCAGTTCTTC	CSVAGLQNEQFF
.	TRBJ2-1	TRBV20-1	TRBD2	TGCAGTGTTGGCGCTAGCGGGGGCGTATTTTTCTCCTACAATGAGCAGTTCTTC	CSVGASGGVFFSYNEQFF
.	TRBJ2-3	TRBV6-6	.	TGTGCCAGCAGTTACCGGGACGTGGGGACAGATACGCAGTATTTT	CASSYRDVGTDTQYF
.	TRBJ2-7	TRBV20-1	TRBD1	TGCAGTGCTAGACCTGGGACAGCTCCCTACGAGCAGTACTTC	CSARPGTAPYEQYF
.	TRBJ2-3	TRBV3-1	TRBD2	TGTGCCAGCAGCCAAAAAGCGGGGAGCACAGATACGCAGTATTTT	CASSQKAGSTDTQYF
few	TRBJ1-6	TRBV7-2	.	TGTGCCAGCAGCTTAGTCGATGGGACCTATAATTCACCCCTCCACTTT	CASSLVDGTYNSPLHF
few	TRBJ2-7	TRBV2	.	TGTGTCCTAAGCGGTACGACCCAGAGCGAGCAGTACTTC	CVLSGTTQSEQYF
.	TRBJ1-1	TRBV7-9	.	TGTGCCAGCAGCCCACCCAGGGGTATCGGCACTGAAGCTTTCTTT	CASSPPRGIGTEAFF
few	TRBJ2-1	TRBV13	TRBD2	TGTGCCAGCAGCTGGGGGGGCAATGAGCAGTTCTTC	CASSWGGNEQFF
.	TRBJ2-5	TRBV28	TRBD1	TGTGCCAGCAGTTTAAGTTGGCAGGGGGCCTCGGTGGAGACCCAGTACTTC	CASSLSWQGASVETQYF